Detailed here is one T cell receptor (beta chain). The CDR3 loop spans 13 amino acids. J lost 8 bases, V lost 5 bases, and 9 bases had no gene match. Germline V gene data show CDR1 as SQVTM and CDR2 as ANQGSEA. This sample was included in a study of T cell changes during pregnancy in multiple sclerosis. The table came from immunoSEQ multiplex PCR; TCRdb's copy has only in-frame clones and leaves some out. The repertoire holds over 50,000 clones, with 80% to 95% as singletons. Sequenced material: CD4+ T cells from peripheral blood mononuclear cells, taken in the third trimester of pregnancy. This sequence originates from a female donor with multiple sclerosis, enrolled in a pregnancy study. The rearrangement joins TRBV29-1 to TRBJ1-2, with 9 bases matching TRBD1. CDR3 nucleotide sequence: TGCAGCGTTATCGACAGGGGGGTGAGGGGCTACACCTTC. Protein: CSVIDRGVRGYTF.